The sequence of this T cell receptor (beta chain) was determined in a study of T cell repertoires in cytomegalovirus infection. A word on this clonotype: What it recognizes is unknown.

Study-level results: The ex vivo response was dominated by HLA-C-restricted CMV-specific TCR beta clonotypes.

TCRdb reprocessed the reads with MiXCR, giving one entry per CDR3 protein. Here the sample spans tens of thousands of distinct CDR3 sequences, around 20% being singletons. This clonotype was obtained from a human donor in good health (CMV status not recorded). Some clones in this sample may be carry-over from other donors' samples. This material consisted of CD8+ T cells from cultured PBMCs, taken from culture after CMV antigen stimulation.

The CDR3: CASSRGDNEQFF. The CDR3 region has the DNA TGTGCCAGTAGCCGTGGGGACAATGAGCAGTTCTTC. The chain combines TRBV12-3 or TRBV12-4 with TRBJ2-1; the D is unclear. CDR3 length equals 12 residues. The germline V and J ends were trimmed by 9 bases and 5 bases, with 11 bases remaining between them.